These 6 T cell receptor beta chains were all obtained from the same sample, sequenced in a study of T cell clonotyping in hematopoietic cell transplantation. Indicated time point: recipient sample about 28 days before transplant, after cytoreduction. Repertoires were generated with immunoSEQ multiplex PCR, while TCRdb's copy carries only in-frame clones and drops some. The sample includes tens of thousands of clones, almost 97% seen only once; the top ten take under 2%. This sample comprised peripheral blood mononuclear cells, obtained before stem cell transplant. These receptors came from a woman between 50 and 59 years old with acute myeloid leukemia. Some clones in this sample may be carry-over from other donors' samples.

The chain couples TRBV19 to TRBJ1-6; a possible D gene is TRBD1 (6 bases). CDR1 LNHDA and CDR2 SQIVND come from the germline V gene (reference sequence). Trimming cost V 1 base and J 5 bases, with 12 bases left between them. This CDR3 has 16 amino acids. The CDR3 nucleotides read TGTGCCAGTAGTATAGGACCGGGGGCGAATAATTCACCCCTCCACTTT. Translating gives CASSIGPGANNSPLHF.

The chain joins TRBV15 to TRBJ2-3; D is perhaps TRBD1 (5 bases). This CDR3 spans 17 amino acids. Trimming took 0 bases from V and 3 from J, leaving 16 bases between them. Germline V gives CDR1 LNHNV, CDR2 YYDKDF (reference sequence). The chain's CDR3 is CATSRERRAGKTDTQYF. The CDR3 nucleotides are TGTGCCACCAGCAGAGAACGCAGGGCTGGGAAAACAGATACGCAGTATTTT. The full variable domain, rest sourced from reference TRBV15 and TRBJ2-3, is DAMVIQNPRYQVTQFGKPVTLSCSQTLNHNVMYWYQQKSSQAPKLLFHYYDKDFNNEADTPDNFQSRRPNTSFCFLDIRSPGLGDTAMYLCATSRERRAGKTDTQYFGPGTRLTVL.

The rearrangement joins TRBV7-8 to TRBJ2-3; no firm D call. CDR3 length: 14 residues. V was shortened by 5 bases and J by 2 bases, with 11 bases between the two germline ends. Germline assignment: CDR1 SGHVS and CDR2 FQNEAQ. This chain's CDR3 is CASSPLDVTDTQYF. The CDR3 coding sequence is TGTGCCAGCAGCCCCCTTGACGTCACAGATACGCAGTATTTT.

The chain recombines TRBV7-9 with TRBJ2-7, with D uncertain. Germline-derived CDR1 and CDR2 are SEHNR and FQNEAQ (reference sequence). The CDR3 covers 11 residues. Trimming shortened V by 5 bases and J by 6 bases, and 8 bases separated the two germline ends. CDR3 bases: TGTGCCAGCAGCCCACTGACCGAGCAGTACTTC. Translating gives CASSPLTEQYF.

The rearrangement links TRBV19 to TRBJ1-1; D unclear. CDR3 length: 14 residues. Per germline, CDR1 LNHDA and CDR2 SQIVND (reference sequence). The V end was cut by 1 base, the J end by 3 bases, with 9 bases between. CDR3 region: CASSIGQTYTEAFF. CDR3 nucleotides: TGTGCCAGTAGTATAGGCCAGACCTACACTGAAGCTTTCTTT.

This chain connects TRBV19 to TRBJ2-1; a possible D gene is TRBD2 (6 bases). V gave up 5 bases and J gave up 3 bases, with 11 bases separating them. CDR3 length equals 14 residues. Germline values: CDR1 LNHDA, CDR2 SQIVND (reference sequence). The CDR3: CASSLRDFYNEQFF. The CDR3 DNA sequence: TGTGCCAGTAGTCTCCGGGACTTCTACAATGAGCAGTTCTTC.